There are many counts of the clone carrying this TCR beta chain. What it recognizes is unknown. This entry comes from a study of response to subunit inactivated influenza vaccine. Study-wide findings and caveats: That few new T cells are recruited by each seasonal influenza vaccination was the authors' suggestion.

MiXCR, run by TCRdb on the RT-PCR reads, gives a single entry per CDR3 protein. The sample shows fewer than 600,000 distinct CDR3 sequences, roughly 7.6% of them seen only once. The CDR3 has 17 residues. Trimming took 3 bases from V and 0 from J, leaving 15 bases between them. The germline gives CDR1 MDHEN, CDR2 SYDVKM. This TCR came from a man aged 45 to 75 who received an inactivated influenza vaccine. V is TRBV28 and J is TRBJ1-5; perhaps TRBD1 as D (5 bases). This sample comprised PBMCs from blood, obtained less than 30 months after vaccination. The CDR3 sequence is CASSFSQGRYSNQPQHF. CDR3 DNA sequence: TGTGCCAGCAGTTTTAGTCAGGGAAGGTATAGCAATCAGCCCCAGCATTTT.